The next 24 T cell receptor beta chains were all read from a single sample in a study of monozygotic twins with inflammatory bowel disease. TCRdb reprocessed the 5' RACE reads; each CDR3 protein has one entry and no DNA is given. The sample table sets out approximately 100,000 distinct CDR3 sequences. Sequenced sample: blood. These receptors all stem from a human donor with ulcerative colitis or Crohn's disease, or a healthy co-twin of an affected twin (not recorded which).

The chain recombines TRBV2 with TRBJ2-1; with no DNA, the TCRdb D assignment of TRBD2 cannot be verified. Germline V gene sequence: CDR1 SNHLY, CDR2 FYNNEI. CDR3 length: 16 residues. The CDR3 spells CASRQLAGPKDNEQFF.

The rearrangement links TRBV27 to TRBJ1-6. This CDR3 is built from 14 residues. The V gene's germline CDR1 is MNHEY and CDR2 SMNVEV (reference sequence). The CDR3 sequence: CASTSARLDSPLHF.

CDR3 region: CASSPRTGNTEAFF. This chain uses TRBV3-1 with TRBJ1-1; the TCRdb D gene call, TRBD1, has no DNA to confirm it. The germline V gene encodes CDR1 LGHDT and CDR2 YNNKEL (reference sequence). There are 14 residues in the CDR3. Supplemented by reference TRBV3-1 and TRBJ1-1, the full variable domain reads DTAVSQTPKYLVTQMGNDKSIKCEQNLGHDTMYWYKQDSKKFLKIMFSYNNKELIINETVPNRFSPKSPDKAHLNLHINSLELGDSAVYFCASSPRTGNTEAFFGQGTRLTVV.

The J gene is TRBJ2-1, the V gene TRBV7-8; the TRBD2 assignment by TCRdb is unverifiable without DNA. Germline values: CDR1 SGHVS, CDR2 FQNEAQ. The CDR3 has 14 amino acids. The CDR3 is CASSLLVVRAGQFF.

The chain joins TRBV7-6 to TRBJ2-3; the D call of TRBD2 rests on TCRdb alone, since no DNA is present to check it. CDR3 length equals 16 residues. Germline CDR1 reads SGHVS; CDR2 reads FNYEAQ. The CDR3 protein is CASSVVAGLDTDTQYF. Supplemented by reference TRBV7-6 and TRBJ2-3, the full variable domain reads GAGVSQSPRYKVTKRGQDVALRCDPISGHVSLYWYRQALGQGPEFLTYFNYEAQQDKSGLPNDRFSAERPEGSISTLTIQRTEQRDSAMYRCASSVVAGLDTDTQYFGPGTRLTVL.

This rearrangement joins TRBV25-1 to TRBJ2-1; the TRBD1 assignment by TCRdb is unverifiable without DNA. This CDR3 is built from 15 residues. CDR1 MGHDK and CDR2 SYGVNS come from the germline V gene. The CDR3 is CASSESGGPQNEQFF.

The V gene is TRBV11-2, the J gene TRBJ2-7; TCRdb's D call, TRBD2, is unchecked because there is no DNA. The CDR3 has 16 residues. CDR1 and CDR2 (germline): SGHAT, FQNNGV. The CDR3 reads CASSLGSVVISYEQYF.

V and J are TRBV28 and TRBJ2-3. Per the germline V gene, CDR1 is MDHEN and CDR2 is SYDVKM. The CDR3 contains 12 residues. The chain's CDR3 is CASRSRPDTQYF.

V gene TRBV2 combines with J gene TRBJ1-2; the TRBD1 assignment by TCRdb is unverifiable without DNA. Germline V gives CDR1 SNHLY, CDR2 FYNNEI. The CDR3 has 14 amino acids. The CDR3 loop reads CASSESVRGHGYTF.

The CDR3 reads CASRRLAGYNEQFF. V and J are TRBV7-2 and TRBJ2-1; TCRdb indicates TRBD2, and absent DNA this call remains unverified. This CDR3 spans 14 amino acids. Germline loops: CDR1 SGHTA, CDR2 FQGNSA.

V is TRBV20-1 and J is TRBJ2-5; lacking DNA, the TRBD2 call made by TCRdb goes unchecked. This CDR3 comprises 15 residues. Germline lookup yields CDR1 DFQATT and CDR2 SNEGSKA (reference sequence). Here the CDR3 reads CIARKGLAGGETQYF.

The chain links TRBV3-1 to TRBJ1-2. The CDR3 totals 16 residues. Germline V CDR1 and CDR2: LGHDT, YNNKEL (reference sequence). The chain's CDR3 is CASSPGGGITNYGYTF.

The V call is TRBV2, the J call TRBJ2-3; the TCRdb call, TRBD1, lacks DNA for checking. Germline V lookup: CDR1 SNHLY, CDR2 FYNNEI. The CDR3 has 15 residues. The CDR3 sequence: CASSGRGPSTDTQYF.

This CDR3 reads CASSPRLDAYEQYF. The rearrangement joins TRBV11-2 to TRBJ2-7; TCRdb lists TRBD2, though no DNA is available to test this call. The CDR3 extends over 14 amino acids. Germline V CDR1 and CDR2: SGHAT, FQNNGV.

The chain links TRBV29-1 to TRBJ1-2. The CDR3 is made up of 13 amino acids. In germline, CDR1 is SQVTM, CDR2 ANQGSEA. CDR3 sequence reads: CSAEKSTAVGYTF.

The chain has TRBV12-3 or TRBV12-4 and TRBJ2-2; TCRdb's D gene call, TRBD2, goes unchecked for lack of DNA. The CDR3 has 14 residues. This chain's CDR3 is CASSPSVYTGELFF.

The V gene is TRBV18, the J gene TRBJ2-1; TCRdb indicates TRBD1, and absent DNA this call remains unverified. The CDR3 has 14 residues. Germline loops: CDR1 KGHSH, CDR2 LQKENI. The CDR3 loop is CASSSGTTYNEQFF.

The chain joins TRBV7-9 to TRBJ2-5. The CDR3 runs 14 residues. The germline CDR1 and CDR2 sequences are SEHNR and FQNEAQ (reference sequence). CDR3 amino acids: CASSLGDVTETQYF.

The chain carries TRBV10-3 and TRBJ2-3; TCRdb selects TRBD1, and the lack of DNA leaves this call unchecked. Per the germline V gene, CDR1 is ENHRY and CDR2 is SYGVKD. This CDR3 has 16 amino acids. CDR3 sequence: CAISGGQDPSTDTQYF.

The rearrangement joins TRBV11-3 to TRBJ2-3. The CDR3 has 13 residues. Germline V lookup: CDR1 SGHNT, CDR2 YENEEA. This chain's CDR3 is CASSKESTDTQYF.

This chain connects TRBV29-1 to TRBJ2-3; TCRdb calls TRBD2, which cannot be checked without DNA. CDR3 size: 15 residues. Germline V gene data show CDR1 as SQVTM and CDR2 as ANQGSEA. The CDR3 region is CSVASGGESTDTQYF.

The V and J genes are TRBV6-5 and TRBJ2-7; the D call from TCRdb, TRBD1, cannot be confirmed without DNA. This CDR3 contains 16 residues. The germline V gene has CDR1 MNHEY and CDR2 SVGAGI. This chain's CDR3 is CASSRGFRDRPYEQYF.

The chain joins TRBV6-5 to TRBJ2-2. The CDR3 has 13 residues. CDR1 is MNHEY and CDR2 is SVGAGI in the germline V gene. CDR3 region: CASIRANTGELFF.

The CDR3 reads CASSQDFTSDYNEQFF. The chain is built from TRBV4-3 and TRBJ2-1; with no DNA, the TCRdb D assignment of TRBD2 cannot be verified. Germline values: CDR1 LGHNA, CDR2 YSLEER. This CDR3 is 16 amino acids long.